This T cell receptor beta chain was found in a study of cytomegalovirus exposure and HLA in healthy donors. Across the whole study: Previous work identified roughly 110 million unique TCR beta sequences from about 179 million T cells. Among the 350 to 400 donors who were genotyped, about 80% fell in the genetic ancestry cluster that is associated with self-reported Caucasian donors. General study findings and limits: When analyzed later, a missense DCLRE1C variant was found to be linked to TCR beta V- and J-gene trimming. A few chains tied to CMV proved CMV antigen-specific in vitro.

The CDR3 sequence is 13 residues long. Germline CDR1 and CDR2: MDHEN and SYDVKM. Trimming left V 4 bases short and J 6 bases short, with 10 bases between. As to this clone: Its specificity is unknown.

Vbeta (60) and Jbeta (13) primers were used in the PCR. The repertoire was sequenced with immunoSEQ multiplex PCR; TCRdb's copy has only in-frame clones and lacks some. The sample yields 250,000 to 350,000 clones, 86% seen once. The sequencing sample was made of PBMCs. The source of this sequence is a man aged 40-49 years in good health and CMV-seropositive. The chain combines TRBV28 with TRBJ2-1; unclear D gene. The CDR3 DNA reads TGTGCCAGCAGTTCAAAGTTCGGCAATGAGCAGTTCTTC. It codes for CASSSKFGNEQFF.